The present T cell receptor (beta chain) was sequenced within a study of cytomegalovirus exposure and HLA in healthy donors. Findings of the study overall: Using a false discovery rate of 0.05, a later analysis showed that 16,951 TCR beta sequences were associated with HLA alleles.

Points on this clone: As yet, its antigen is unknown.

The CDR3 length is 13 residues. CDR1 is SQVTM and CDR2 is ANQGSEA in the germline V gene. The V gene lost 7 bases and the J gene lost 10 bases, with 22 bases spanning the gap. Amplification used 60 Vbeta primers and 13 Jbeta primers. The protocol was immunoSEQ multiplex PCR, while the TCRdb copy is restricted to in-frame clones and leaves out a portion. The data hold just over 150,000 clones, with 65% to 90% observed a single time. This receptor was obtained from a woman aged 18-29 years in good health and CMV-seronegative. V is TRBV29-1 and J is TRBJ1-2; no clear D gene. Specimen: PBMCs. CDR3 region: CSARTGRVEDYTF. The CDR3 DNA follows: TGCAGCGCCAGGACCGGGAGAGTAGAAGACTACACCTTC.